This TCR beta chain appears in the sequencing data of a study of T cell responses to AZD1222 COVID-19 vaccine. In the study overall: Second-dose schedules of about 4 or about 12 weeks were combined. Notes on the study in general: Repertoire collection took place solely once the T cell response had peaked. Spike-specific TCR breadth and depth went up after people got two AZD1222 doses. Epitopes outside B.1.351 and B.1.1.7 mutated regions reportedly drew nearly half of spike TCRs.

On this clone: No antigen is known for it. The sample holds other DNA sequences that translate to the same CDR3.

The V gene lost 0 bases and the J gene lost 2 bases, with 6 bases spanning the gap. From germline, CDR1 is SGHNT and CDR2 YYREEE (reference sequence). The CDR3 contains 14 residues. Method: immunoSEQ multiplex PCR; TCRdb's copy keeps in-frame clones and lacks some. The sample lists roughly 140,000 clones; about 91% were seen once. The material was peripheral blood, obtained on day 0 of AZD1222 vaccination. The chain employs TRBV5-4 and TRBJ1-5; D remains unclear. The receptor comes from an adult in good health. Written as DNA, the CDR3 is TGTGCCAGCAGCTTGGCCGGTGGCAATCAGCCCCAGCATTTT. Translating it yields CASSLAGGNQPQHF.